This TCR beta chain derives from a study of cytotoxic CD8 clonotypes in ibrutinib-treated CLL. The V and J ends lost 2 bases and 6 bases, in that order; junction bases with no gene match: 5. The CDR3 contains 15 residues. Looked up from germline, CDR1 is SNHLY and CDR2 is FYNNEI. Study-level points and caveats: Sustained-remission patients were sampled at one set of times and progressing patients at different ones.

This table comes from immunoSEQ multiplex PCR, and its TCRdb copy is limited to in-frame clones, with some not included. The sample lists over 200,000 clones, roughly three quarters occurring once. Details on this clone: The target antigen is unknown.

This receptor was taken from a human donor with chronic lymphocytic leukemia. This chain links TRBV2 with TRBJ1-5, with 9 bases identical to TRBD1. Sample: PBMCs, taken after 12 months of ibrutinib treatment. CDR3 protein: CASSELGQGIQPQHF. CDR3 sequence (DNA): TGTGCCAGCAGTGAATTGGGACAGGGTATTCAGCCCCAGCATTTT.